These 15 T cell receptor beta chains were sequenced from one sample in a study of PD-1 blockade in classical Hodgkin lymphoma. Exposure to brentuximab vedotin varied, and each patient had relapsed following autologous stem cell transplantation. The method was immunoSEQ multiplex PCR; TCRdb's version includes in-frame clones alone and lacks a portion of them. The sample shows around 20,000 clones, roughly 89% of them seen only once. Material: peripheral blood mononuclear cells (PBMCs), obtained before the second cycle of nivolumab. These receptor sequences come from a human donor with classical Hodgkin lymphoma.

The chain has TRBV5-1 and TRBJ2-6, with 7 bases identical to TRBD1. The V gene's germline CDR1 is SGHRS and CDR2 YFSETQ. J gave up 0 bases and V 4 bases, and 7 bases lay outside the gene matches. The CDR3 is 17 amino acids. CDR3 coding DNA: TGCGCCAGCAGCCTGGGACAGCCGAGCTCTGGGGCCAACGTCCTGACTTTC. This codes for CASSLGQPSSGANVLTF.

V usage is TRBV7-3 and J usage is TRBJ1-5; D uncertain. V gave up 2 bases and J gave up 10 bases, with 9 bases separating them. Germline values: CDR1 SGHTA, CDR2 FQGTGA. CDR3 size: 12 residues. CDR3 in amino acids: CASSLEAGPQHF. The CDR3 coding sequence is TGTGCCAGCAGCTTAGAGGCAGGCCCCCAGCATTTT.

The chain has TRBV7-3 and TRBJ2-5; D might be TRBD1 or TRBD2, each matching 5 bases. Germline V lookup: CDR1 SGHTA, CDR2 FQGTGA. V was cut by 2 bases and J by 5 bases, with 15 bases left in between. The CDR3 has 15 amino acids. CDR3 sequence: CASSLSAGSGETQYF. The CDR3 nucleotides are TGTGCCAGCAGCTTATCCGCAGGGTCGGGGGAGACCCAGTACTTC.

V usage is TRBV7-9 and J usage is TRBJ2-7; the match to TRBD2 covers 8 bases. V trimming: 4 bases; J trimming: 6 bases; junction bases outside the gene matches: 5. Per the germline V gene, CDR1 is SEHNR and CDR2 is FQNEAQ (reference sequence). This CDR3 has 13 residues. This chain's CDR3 is CASSWGGGLEQYF. CDR3 nucleotides: TGTGCCAGCAGCTGGGGCGGGGGGCTCGAGCAGTACTTC.

This chain uses TRBV7-9 with TRBJ1-1; unclear D gene. Trimming removed 5 bases from V and 8 bases from J, with 15 bases in between. Germline V lookup: CDR1 SEHNR, CDR2 FQNEAQ (reference sequence). This CDR3 has 13 amino acids. CDR3 in DNA: TGTGCCAGCAGCAATGCGGTGACCTCAGAAGCTTTCTTT. It encodes CASSNAVTSEAFF.

The J gene is TRBJ2-7, the V gene TRBV5-1, with 10 bases lining up with TRBD2. The CDR3 is 16 amino acids. Trimming removed 0 bases from V and 0 bases from J; junction bases left unmatched: 3. Germline lookup yields CDR1 SGHRS and CDR2 YFSETQ. CDR3 sequence: CASSLVAGGPSYEQYF. In DNA, the CDR3 is TGCGCCAGCAGCTTGGTAGCGGGGGGACCCTCCTACGAGCAGTACTTC.

The rearrangement joins TRBV7-8 to TRBJ2-7, with a weak D call TRBD1 (7 bases). The CDR3 has 15 amino acids. Trimming stripped 1 base from V and 1 base from J, with 11 bases between. Germline CDR1 and CDR2: SGHVS and FQNEAQ. CDR3 DNA sequence: TGTGCCAGCAGCTTAGTTCAGGGGGGATCCTACGAGCAGTACTTC. Its protein is CASSLVQGGSYEQYF. The whole variable domain, remainder taken from reference TRBV7-8 and TRBJ2-7, is GAGVSQSPRYKVAKRGQDVALRCDPISGHVSLFWYQQALGQGPEFLTYFQNEAQLDKSGLPSDRFFAERPEGSVSTLKIQRTQQEDSAVYLCASSLVQGGSYEQYFGPGTRLTVT.

The rearrangement links TRBV5-1 to TRBJ2-3; weak D call: TRBD2 (6 bases). Trimming removed 1 base at V and 2 bases at J, with 11 bases between. Germline CDR1 and CDR2: SGHRS and YFSETQ. There are 15 residues in the CDR3. The CDR3 spells CASSLSGGNTDTQYF. CDR3 DNA sequence: TGCGCCAGCAGCTTGTCCGGGGGAAACACAGATACGCAGTATTTT.

The genes are TRBV7-9 and TRBJ1-6; D may be TRBD1 (6 bases). The CDR3 runs to 13 residues. Germline CDR1 SEHNR, CDR2 FQNEAQ (reference sequence). The V gene lost 5 bases and the J gene lost 14 bases, with 16 bases spanning the gap. The CDR3 DNA reads as TGTGCCAGCAGCCCAAGGCCAGGGGAGACCCTCCACTTT. This codes for CASSPRPGETLHF.

The chain couples TRBV19 to TRBJ2-3, with D perhaps being TRBD1 or TRBD2 (6 bases each). There are 15 residues in the CDR3. CDR1 is LNHDA and CDR2 is SQIVND in the germline V gene (reference sequence). V was shortened by 4 bases and J by 4 bases, with 15 bases between the two germline ends. This CDR3 is CASSTSGAYADTQYF. CDR3 DNA sequence: TGTGCCAGTAGTACGTCGGGGGCCTACGCAGATACGCAGTATTTT. The complete variable domain, with remaining parts taken from reference TRBV19 and TRBJ2-3, reads DGGITQSPKYLFRKEGQNVTLSCEQNLNHDAMYWYRQDPGQGLRLIYYSQIVNDFQKGDIAEGYSVSREKKESFPLTVTSAQKNPTAFYLCASSTSGAYADTQYFGPGTRLTVL.

The CDR3 loop is CASSPGTSAYNEQFF. The CDR3 coding sequence is TGTGCCAGCAGTCCCGGGACTAGCGCTTACAATGAGCAGTTCTTC. The chain employs TRBV27 and TRBJ2-1, with 10 bases aligning to TRBD2. CDR1 is MNHEY, CDR2 SMNVEV, per germline (reference sequence). CDR3 length: 15 amino acids. The trim removed 5 bases at V and 4 bases at J, leaving 5 bases unmatched.

The chain uses TRBV7-8 and TRBJ2-5, with D possibly being TRBD1 (5 bases). The V gene lost 8 bases and the J gene lost 2 bases, with 12 bases spanning the gap. Germline V gives CDR1 SGHVS, CDR2 FQNEAQ. The CDR3 length is 13 residues. As DNA, the CDR3 is TGTGCCAGCGGAGACAGAGAACAAGAGACCCAGTACTTC. Translating it yields CASGDREQETQYF.

The V call is TRBV7-8, the J call TRBJ2-3; no definite D call. The CDR3 covers 18 residues. Germline V gene data show CDR1 as SGHVS and CDR2 as FQNEAQ. V lost 1 base and J 8 bases, leaving 25 bases between the germline ends. CDR3 bases: TGTGCCAGCAGCTTAGATCCGGCGCTACATCCTCGGTACGGTACGCAGTATTTT. Protein sequence: CASSLDPALHPRYGTQYF.

This chain links TRBV2 with TRBJ1-1; D ambiguous. There are 13 residues in the CDR3. Trimming removed 3 bases from V and 3 bases from J, with 8 bases in between. Germline V gives CDR1 SNHLY, CDR2 FYNNEI. In nucleotides, the CDR3 is TGTGCCAGCAGTGACTGGAGGGACACTGAAGCTTTCTTT. Amino acid sequence: CASSDWRDTEAFF.

The V gene is TRBV7-9, the J gene TRBJ2-4; D gene unclear. The germline V and J ends were trimmed by 5 bases and 3 bases, with 14 bases remaining between them. CDR3 size: 15 residues. Germline CDR1 reads SEHNR; CDR2 reads FQNEAQ (reference sequence). In DNA form, the CDR3 reads TGTGCCAGCAGCCCGCCGTCGGCTGGCAAAAACATTCAGTACTTC. The encoded protein is CASSPPSAGKNIQYF.